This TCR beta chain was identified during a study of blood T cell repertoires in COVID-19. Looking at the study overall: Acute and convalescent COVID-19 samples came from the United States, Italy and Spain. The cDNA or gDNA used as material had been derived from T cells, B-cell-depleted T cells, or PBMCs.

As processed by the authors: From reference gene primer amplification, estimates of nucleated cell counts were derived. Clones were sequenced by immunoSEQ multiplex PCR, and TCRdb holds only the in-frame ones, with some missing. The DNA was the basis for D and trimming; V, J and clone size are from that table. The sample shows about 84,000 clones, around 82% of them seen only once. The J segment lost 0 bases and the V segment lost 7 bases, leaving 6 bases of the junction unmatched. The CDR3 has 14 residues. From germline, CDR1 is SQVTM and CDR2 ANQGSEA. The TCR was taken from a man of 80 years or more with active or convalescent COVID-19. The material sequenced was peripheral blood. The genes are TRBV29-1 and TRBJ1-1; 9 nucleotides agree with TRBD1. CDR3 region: CSARTGDLNTEAFF. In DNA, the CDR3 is TGCAGCGCTCGGACAGGGGATCTGAACACTGAAGCTTTCTTT.